The 30 T cell receptor beta chains below were found in one sample sequenced in a study of cytomegalovirus exposure and HLA in healthy donors (dated by TCRdb to about 2017). The library came from the immunoSEQ multiplex PCR assay. A mixture of 60 forward primers for TCR Vbeta segments and 13 reverse primers for TCR Jbeta segments was used in the multiplex PCR. Here the immuneACCESS table is served through TCRdb, limited to in-frame sequences with V and J called. Missing clones are a known gap in these copies; in checked studies unresolved V genes cover under half, and the rest lacks a known reason. In all, the sample holds some 96,000 clones, and around 77% of those were seen once. The ten largest clones represent 19% of the sample. Sequencing was carried out using PBMCs. The receptor source for this set is a woman in her sixties or seventies in good health and CMV-seropositive.

J is TRBJ2-5 and V is TRBV19; a possible D gene is TRBD2 (6 bases). V lost 10 bases and J 5 bases, leaving 14 bases between the germline ends. CDR1 is LNHDA and CDR2 is SQIVND in the germline V gene (reference sequence). The CDR3 runs 12 residues. In DNA, the CDR3 is TGTGCCACCGGGACTGCTCGGGAGACCCAGTACTTC. Translation gives CATGTARETQYF. The entire variable domain, with the rest obtained from reference TRBV19 and TRBJ2-5, is as follows: DGGITQSPKYLFRKEGQNVTLSCEQNLNHDAMYWYRQDPGQGLRLIYYSQIVNDFQKGDIAEGYSVSREKKESFPLTVTSAQKNPTAFYLCATGTARETQYFGPGTRLLVL.

V gene TRBV7-3 combines with J gene TRBJ2-1, with 14 bases fitting TRBD2. The germline CDR1 and CDR2 sequences are SGHTA and FQGTGA. The length of the CDR3 is 16 residues. V gave up 5 bases and J gave up 8 bases; unmatched junction bases: 8. The CDR3 reads CASSPRLAGGRYEQFF. CDR3 DNA: TGTGCCAGCAGCCCGCGACTAGCGGGAGGGCGATATGAGCAGTTCTTC.

The chain recombines TRBV5-1 with TRBJ1-6, with D possibly TRBD1 on 5 matching bases. The V gene lost 0 bases and the J gene lost 7 bases, with 11 bases spanning the gap. Germline V gene lookup returns CDR1 SGHRS and CDR2 YFSETQ. The CDR3 has 15 residues. The CDR3 bases are TGCGCCAGCAGCTTGGCCGACAGAAAAAATTCACCCCTCCACTTT. This gives the protein CASSLADRKNSPLHF.

The rearrangement uses TRBV7-9 and TRBJ2-2; 8 nucleotides agree with TRBD1. Germline CDR1 reads SEHNR; CDR2 reads FQNEAQ (reference sequence). This CDR3 is built from 16 residues. V lost 4 bases and J lost 1; bases outside the gene matches: 5. The CDR3 DNA follows: TGTGCCAGCAGCTCCTCAGGGGGCTGGAACACCGGGGAGCTGTTTTTT. Protein sequence: CASSSSGGWNTGELFF.

The chain couples TRBV27 to TRBJ2-3; 8 bases are shared with TRBD2. The CDR3 is made up of 16 amino acids. Trimming removed 4 bases from V and 5 bases from J; junction bases left unmatched: 11. Per germline, CDR1 MNHEY and CDR2 SMNVEV (reference sequence). CDR3 in amino acids: CASSSPGGVAGDTQYF. The CDR3 DNA follows: TGTGCCAGCAGTTCTCCCGGGGGGGTTGCGGGAGATACGCAGTATTTT.

This chain uses TRBV7-3 with TRBJ2-6; tentatively, D is TRBD1 (6 bases). Germline CDR1 SGHTA, CDR2 FQGTGA. Trimming pared 2 bases from V and 0 bases from J, leaving 14 bases between. The CDR3 totals 18 residues. Written as DNA, the CDR3 is TGTGCCAGCAGCTTACAGGGGACACCCAGCTCTGGGGCCAACGTCCTGACTTTC. Translation gives CASSLQGTPSSGANVLTF. The full variable domain, in which reference TRBV7-3 and TRBJ2-6 provide the parts outside the CDR3, is GAGVSQTPSNKVTEKGKYVELRCDPISGHTALYWYRQSLGQGPEFLIYFQGTGAADDSGLPNDRFFAVRPEGSVSTLKIQRTERGDSAVYLCASSLQGTPSSGANVLTFGAGSRLTVL.

The gene calls are TRBV7-9 and TRBJ2-1; 8 bases agree with TRBD1. V was pared by 1 base and J by 6 bases, with 5 bases of the junction left unmatched. CDR3 length equals 15 residues. Germline V gene data show CDR1 as SEHNR and CDR2 as FQNEAQ (reference sequence). CDR3 sequence: CASSLETGGGNEQFF. The CDR3 DNA is TGTGCCAGCAGCTTAGAAACAGGGGGAGGCAATGAGCAGTTCTTC.

This clone was counted only a few times. V gene TRBV5-5 combines with J gene TRBJ1-5; TRBD1 matches at 9 bases. With V trimmed by 4 bases and J by 4 bases, 3 bases remained unmatched. Germline CDR1 reads SGHKS; CDR2 reads YYEKEE (reference sequence). This CDR3 region has 14 residues. CDR3 loop: CASSPGQGNQPQHF. The CDR3 nucleotides read TGTGCCAGCAGCCCGGGACAGGGAAATCAGCCCCAGCATTTT. Drawing the rest from reference TRBV5-5 and TRBJ1-5, the complete variable domain is DAGVTQSPTHLIKTRGQQVTLRCSPISGHKSVSWYQQVLGQGPQFIFQYYEKEERGRGNFPDRFSARQFPNYSSELNVNALLLGDSALYLCASSPGQGNQPQHFGDGTRLSIL.

The genes are TRBV6-5 and TRBJ1-1; D gene unclear. CDR3 length equals 13 residues. Trimming took 6 bases from V and 0 from J, leaving 8 bases between them. The V gene's germline CDR1 is MNHEY and CDR2 SVGAGI. DNA of the CDR3: TGTGCCAGCAGCCTACAGCTGAACACTGAAGCTTTCTTT. Its protein product is CASSLQLNTEAFF.

The genes are TRBV10-3 and TRBJ2-1, with a tentative D call TRBD2 (7 bases). The CDR3 is 11 amino acids. CDR1 is ENHRY, CDR2 SYGVKD, per germline. V lost 11 bases and J lost 8, with 13 bases in between. DNA of the CDR3: TGTGCCGCCCGAGGGGGGGATGAGCAGTTCTTC. This translates into CAARGGDEQFF.

This clone has a handful of counts. The rearrangement joins TRBV6-1 to TRBJ1-1; TRBD1 is a possible D gene (5 bases). V shed 8 bases and J shed 5 bases, with 18 bases lying between them. The CDR3 has 14 amino acids. CDR1 and CDR2 from the germline V gene are MNHNS and SASEGT. The CDR3 here is CASSVKGAGTEAFF. The CDR3 DNA is TGTGCCAGCTCGGTTAAAGGGGCCGGTACTGAAGCTTTCTTT.

The chain has TRBV11-2 and TRBJ2-7, with TRBD2 matching 7 bases. V gave up 5 bases and J gave up 0 bases; unmatched junction bases: 4. Germline loops: CDR1 SGHAT, CDR2 FQNNGV. This CDR3 spans 14 amino acids. The CDR3 loop is CASSQRTSSYEQYF. CDR3 DNA: TGTGCCAGCAGCCAGAGGACTAGCTCCTACGAGCAGTACTTC.

This chain joins TRBV19 and TRBJ1-1; D perhaps matches TRBD1 (5 bases). The CDR3 is 11 residues long. Germline V CDR1 and CDR2: LNHDA, SQIVND (reference sequence). V was pared by 7 bases and J by 4 bases, with 7 bases between. CDR3: CASTGFTEAFF. In DNA, the CDR3 is TGTGCCAGTACAGGGTTCACTGAAGCTTTCTTT. Based on the CDR3 plus reference TRBV19 and TRBJ1-1, the full variable domain is DGGITQSPKYLFRKEGQNVTLSCEQNLNHDAMYWYRQDPGQGLRLIYYSQIVNDFQKGDIAEGYSVSREKKESFPLTVTSAQKNPTAFYLCASTGFTEAFFGQGTRLTVV.

The chain employs TRBV10-3 and TRBJ1-1; D might be TRBD1 (6 bases). The CDR3 loop spans 15 amino acids. CDR1 and CDR2 (germline): ENHRY, SYGVKD. The V and J ends lost 3 bases and 0 bases respectively, with 11 bases between them. The CDR3 DNA follows: TGTGCCATCAGTGATTCCGGGACAATGAACACTGAAGCTTTCTTT. Residues: CAISDSGTMNTEAFF.

This clone was counted a single time. The chain is built from TRBV27 and TRBJ1-2; 8 positions match TRBD1. CDR1 is MNHEY, CDR2 SMNVEV, per germline (reference sequence). CDR3 length equals 16 residues. V lost 5 bases, J lost 5 bases, and 13 bases stayed unmatched. CDR3 sequence: CASSEGTGLLTYGYTF. For the CDR3, the DNA is TGTGCCAGCAGTGAAGGGACAGGCCTGCTGACTTATGGCTACACCTTC.

This sequence joins TRBV5-6 and TRBJ1-2, with a tentative D call TRBD1 (5 bases). The V end was cut by 2 bases, the J end by 8 bases, with 10 bases between. The germline CDR1 and CDR2 sequences are SGHDT and YYEEEE. The CDR3 totals 12 residues. CDR3 DNA: TGTGCCAGCAGCTTACAGGTGTTGGGCTACACCTTC. Translated, it gives CASSLQVLGYTF.

This chain links TRBV29-1 with TRBJ1-2; D ambiguous. Trimming cost V 7 bases and J 6 bases, with 12 bases left between them. This CDR3 is 11 amino acids long. CDR1 is SQVTM, CDR2 ANQGSEA, per germline. Here the CDR3 reads CSGRGSNGYTF. The CDR3 DNA is TGCAGCGGGCGCGGGTCTAATGGCTACACCTTC.

Only a few counts were recorded for this clone. The chain links TRBV9 to TRBJ2-5, with TRBD2 matching 9 bases. CDR3 length equals 16 residues. The ends lost 4 bases at V and 0 bases at J; junction bases unmatched: 7. From germline, CDR1 is SGDLS and CDR2 YYNGEE. The chain's CDR3 is CASSFQGLADQETQYF. Here the CDR3 DNA reads TGTGCCAGCAGCTTCCAGGGACTAGCAGACCAAGAGACCCAGTACTTC.

The chain employs TRBV27 and TRBJ2-1; 7 positions match TRBD2. Per the germline V gene, CDR1 is MNHEY and CDR2 is SMNVEV (reference sequence). Losses at the gene ends were 7 bases for V and 2 bases for J; bases not matched to a gene: 11. The CDR3 has 16 amino acids. The chain's CDR3 is CASKPVAGAAYNEQFF. The CDR3 DNA follows: TGTGCCAGCAAACCCGTGGCGGGAGCGGCCTACAATGAGCAGTTCTTC.

J is TRBJ2-1 and V is TRBV4-1, with TRBD2 matching 8 bases. J lost 7 bases, V lost 0 bases, and 8 bases had no gene match. Germline V CDR1 and CDR2: MGHRA, YSYEKL. This CDR3 is 16 amino acids long. CDR3 nucleotides: TGCGCCAGCAGCCAAGATAAAGGACTAGCATCAAATGAGCAGTTCTTC. Translating it yields CASSQDKGLASNEQFF.

V is TRBV19 and J is TRBJ1-1; D unresolved. CDR3 size: 15 residues. Trimming left V 3 bases short and J 4 bases short, with 15 bases between. Germline V gene data show CDR1 as LNHDA and CDR2 as SQIVND (reference sequence). CDR3 loop: CASSIWAGEGTEAFF. CDR3 nucleotide sequence: TGTGCCAGTAGTATCTGGGCAGGCGAAGGCACTGAAGCTTTCTTT.

This clone came up a few times. The J gene is TRBJ2-7, the V gene TRBV5-1, with D perhaps TRBD2 (5 bases). CDR1 and CDR2 from the germline V gene are SGHRS and YFSETQ. This CDR3 is 14 amino acids long. Trimming took off 2 bases at V and 0 bases at J, with 9 bases between the two ends. This CDR3 is CASSFIGGSYEQYF. DNA of the CDR3: TGCGCCAGCAGCTTTATAGGAGGCTCCTACGAGCAGTACTTC.

CDR3 DNA: TGTGCCAGTAGTCCCCAGGACAGCGAGCAGTACTTC. Its translation: CASSPQDSEQYF. The chain recombines TRBV19 with TRBJ2-7; maybe TRBD1 (6 bases). The length of the CDR3 is 12 residues. Trimming left V 5 bases short and J 6 bases short, with 11 bases between. Germline CDR1 LNHDA, CDR2 SQIVND (reference sequence). The whole variable domain, remainder taken from reference TRBV19 and TRBJ2-7, is DGGITQSPKYLFRKEGQNVTLSCEQNLNHDAMYWYRQDPGQGLRLIYYSQIVNDFQKGDIAEGYSVSREKKESFPLTVTSAQKNPTAFYLCASSPQDSEQYFGPGTRLTVT.

The chain joins TRBV5-1 to TRBJ2-7, with D perhaps TRBD2 (6 bases). Looked up from germline, CDR1 is SGHRS and CDR2 is YFSETQ. Trimming stripped 0 bases from V and 0 bases from J, with 13 bases between. CDR3 length equals 16 residues. In nucleotides, the CDR3 is TGCGCCAGCAGCTTGGCCACGCGGGGAAGCTCCTACGAGCAGTACTTC. Amino acids: CASSLATRGSSYEQYF.

The rearrangement links TRBV30 to TRBJ1-2; the D is unclear. The length of the CDR3 is 13 residues. Germline lookup yields CDR1 GTSNPN and CDR2 SVGIG (reference sequence). V lost 1 base, J lost 0 bases, and 6 bases lay in between. CDR3 amino acids: CAWSGRANYGYTF. The CDR3 DNA reads as TGTGCCTGGAGTGGCCGGGCTAACTATGGCTACACCTTC.

Only a few counts were recorded for this clone. The CDR3 sequence: CASSQAGRNSPLHF. The CDR3 DNA reads as TGTGCCAGCAGCCAAGCTGGGAGGAATTCACCCCTCCACTTT. The chain combines TRBV14 with TRBJ1-6; D gene unclear. Trimming removed 1 base at V and 7 bases at J, with 8 bases between. This CDR3 region has 14 residues. CDR1 and CDR2 from the germline V gene are SGHDN and FVKESK.

This clone was detected only once. The chain couples TRBV2 to TRBJ2-5, with TRBD2 matching 8 bases. The closer fit of TRBJ2-7 to the DNA end suggests the J call may be wrong. Germline V gene lookup returns CDR1 SNHLY and CDR2 FYNNEI. The CDR3 loop spans 16 amino acids. Here the CDR3 DNA reads TGTGCCAGCAGTGAAGCCTTGGGACTAGTTATGGACGAGCAGTACTTC. Translating gives CASSEALGLVMDEQYF.

This sequence joins TRBV11-1 and TRBJ2-1; 12 positions agree with TRBD1. The V segment lost 4 bases and the J segment 5 bases; nucleotides outside the gene matches: 9. Germline loops: CDR1 SGHAT, CDR2 FQDESV (reference sequence). This CDR3 comprises 17 residues. The CDR3 reads CASSYTQGQGADNEQFF. The CDR3 coding sequence is TGTGCCAGCAGCTACACTCAGGGACAGGGGGCTGACAATGAGCAGTTCTTC.

This chain connects TRBV28 to TRBJ2-3, with D possibly TRBD1 on 6 matching bases. The CDR3 is 14 amino acids. The germline CDR1 and CDR2 sequences are MDHEN and SYDVKM. Trimming took 4 bases from V and 10 from J, leaving 18 bases between them. This CDR3 reads CASSSPGQWASQYF. Written as DNA, the CDR3 is TGTGCCAGCAGTTCACCGGGACAATGGGCATCGCAGTATTTT.

The V and J genes are TRBV6-6 and TRBJ2-2; D perhaps matches TRBD1 (5 bases). This CDR3 comprises 16 residues. The germline CDR1 and CDR2 sequences are MNHNY and SVGAGI (reference sequence). V lost 2 bases and J lost 5, with 15 bases in between. CDR3 region: CASSYGQGELTGELFF. DNA of the CDR3: TGTGCCAGCAGTTACGGTCAGGGCGAATTGACCGGGGAGCTGTTTTTT.